This T cell receptor beta chain emerged from a study of shared clonotypes between healthy human individuals. Here immunoSEQ multiplex PCR was the method, and the copy in TCRdb shows in-frame clones only, minus some. The sample has a few million clones; around 90% are singletons. The germline gives CDR1 SGHRS, CDR2 YFSETQ. This CDR3 is 18 amino acids long. Trimming cost V 3 bases and J 6 bases; bases outside gene matches: 10. This rearrangement joins TRBV5-1 to TRBJ2-3; 16 bases map to TRBD2. The receptor was isolated from a man aged 18 to 35 in good health. Some clones in this sample may be carry-over from other donors' samples. Sequencing was carried out using naive CD4+ T cells from PBMCs. Subset specified: CD45RA+ positively selected. The DNA for the CDR3 is TGCGCCAGCAGCTACTCCGGGACTAGCGGGAGGGCGGTGGATACGCAGTATTTT. Its translation is CASSYSGTSGRAVDTQYF.